This note documents a single TCR beta chain sequence. This sample is drawn from a study of blood T cell repertoires in COVID-19. Study-level background: Samples came from the United States, Italy and Spain, spanning acute and convalescent COVID-19. In each case, the material was cDNA or gDNA derived from T cells, B-cell-depleted T cells, or PBMCs.

Assignments of participants to cohorts depended upon their own reported clinical history. V was clipped by 2 bases and J by 5 bases; unmatched bases: 8. The CDR3 length is 16 residues. CDR1 is SGHDT, CDR2 YYEEEE, per germline. As originally analysed: Reference gene primer amplification gave estimated nucleated cell counts. Clones were sequenced by immunoSEQ multiplex PCR, and TCRdb holds only the in-frame ones, with some missing. The DNA was the basis for D and trimming; V, J and clone size are from that table. Altogether 150,000 to 200,000 clones are present, more than 65% being singletons, with the ten largest covering about a sixth.

V usage is TRBV5-6 and J usage is TRBJ2-3; 10 nucleotides align to TRBD2. The TCR was taken from a woman in her forties or fifties with acute COVID-19. The specimen was PBMCs or T cells enriched from blood (not recorded which). CDR3 in amino acids: CASSFYGTSVKDTQYF. Here the CDR3 DNA reads TGTGCCAGCAGCTTTTATGGGACTAGCGTGAAAGATACGCAGTATTTT.